This T cell receptor beta chain was recorded in a study of cytomegalovirus exposure and HLA in healthy donors. The primer mix had 60 Vbeta and 13 Jbeta primers. The protocol was immunoSEQ multiplex PCR, while the TCRdb copy is restricted to in-frame clones and leaves out a portion. The table records 100,000 to 150,000 clones, roughly 78% of them present only once. Trimming pared 1 base from V and 1 base from J, leaving 2 bases between. Germline CDR1 is SGHTA and CDR2 is FQGNSA. The CDR3 extends over 14 amino acids. This receptor was obtained from a man aged 25-45 years in good health and CMV-seronegative. Sequencing input: PBMCs. The chain joins TRBV7-2 to TRBJ2-6, with D uncertain. CDR3 in amino acids: CASSLVSGANVLTF. The DNA for the CDR3 is TGTGCCAGCAGCTTAGTATCTGGGGCCAACGTCCTGACTTTC.